Below, 27 T cell receptor beta chains from the same sample are listed, as sequenced in a study of Graves' ophthalmopathy and Graves' hyperthyroidism. Transcripts of RNA were the source for amplifying TCR beta CDR3 regions. HTBI-primed RT-PCR formed the first round, and a multiplex PCR formed the second. One entry per CDR3 protein results from TCRdb running MiXCR on the multiplex PCR reads. Seen here are 400,000 to 450,000 distinct CDR3 sequences, around 20% observed once, and the top ten hold 2.5% to 3%. Sequencing was done on a sample of peripheral blood. The receptors here all came from a young woman with stable Graves' hyperthyroidism.

This clonotype has a single count. The chain is built from TRBV14 and TRBJ2-5; D possibly uses TRBD1 or TRBD2 (5 bases each). This CDR3 is built from 14 residues. Trimming stripped 2 bases from V and 5 bases from J, with 12 bases between. Germline V gene lookup returns CDR1 SGHDN and CDR2 FVKESK. The DNA for the CDR3 is TGTGCCAGCAGCCAAACCTGGGACGTCGAGACCCAGTACTTC. Translating gives CASSQTWDVETQYF.

This clonotype was counted a few times. The chain carries TRBV24-1 and TRBJ1-1; D is unclear. The CDR3 is made up of 13 amino acids. The V end was cut by 2 bases, the J end by 7 bases, with 10 bases between. Looked up from germline, CDR1 is KGHDR and CDR2 is SFDVKD. CDR3 nucleotide sequence: TGTGCCACCAGTGATTCATGGGGAGGTGAAGCTTTCTTT. Its translation is CATSDSWGGEAFF.

This clonotype was seen at least ten times. The CDR3 nucleotides are TGTGCCATCAGAGAACACGACAGGTCCGGGGAGCTGTTTTTT. It specifies CAIREHDRSGELFF. V gene TRBV10-3 combines with J gene TRBJ2-2, with a possible D match to TRBD1 (6 bases). This CDR3 is built from 14 residues. Germline CDR1 ENHRY, CDR2 SYGVKD. V was shortened by 6 bases and J by 6 bases, with 14 bases between the two germline ends.

A single count supports this clonotype. This chain connects TRBV28 to TRBJ1-5; TRBD1 matches 7 bases. This CDR3 has 17 amino acids. Unmatched junction bases numbered 16, after V lost 2 bases and J lost 9 bases. Germline V CDR1 and CDR2: MDHEN, SYDVKM. CDR3 protein: CASSLAGFRKGARPQHF. In DNA, the CDR3 is TGTGCCAGCAGTTTAGCAGGATTCAGGAAGGGGGCGCGGCCCCAGCATTTT.

J is TRBJ2-2 and V is TRBV20-1; maybe TRBD2 (5 bases). Trimming shortened V by 6 bases and J by 5 bases, and 16 bases separated the two germline ends. The CDR3 contains 14 residues. Germline V gene sequence: CDR1 DFQATT, CDR2 SNEGSKA (reference sequence). The CDR3, as DNA: TGCAGTGCAGCCGGGGATGGAAGTACCGGGGAGCTGTTTTTT. This translates into CSAAGDGSTGELFF.

This rearrangement joins TRBV12-3 or TRBV12-4 to TRBJ1-1, with D uncertain. The CDR3 consists of 12 residues. Trimming took off 5 bases at V and 1 base at J, with 5 bases between the two ends. The CDR3: CASSKGNTEAFF. The CDR3 DNA is TGTGCCAGCAGTAAAGGGAACACTGAAGCTTTCTTT.

This clonotype was seen at least ten times. The chain combines TRBV6-1 with TRBJ2-7; possibly TRBD2 for D (5 bases). CDR3 size: 12 residues. V gave up 6 bases and J gave up 8 bases, with 14 bases separating them. Germline values: CDR1 MNHNS, CDR2 SASEGT. CDR3 DNA sequence: TGTGCCAGCAGCCGCCCCGGAGGTCAGCAGTACTTC. Its translation is CASSRPGGQQYF.

The chain joins TRBV28 to TRBJ1-1, with D perhaps matching TRBD1 (6 bases). Germline CDR1 MDHEN, CDR2 SYDVKM. CDR3 size: 17 residues. V was clipped by 5 bases and J by 1 base, with 20 bases between them. CDR3 in DNA: TGTGCCAGCAGTACTAGTTGGGAGGACAGAGGGAACACTGAAGCTTTCTTT. It specifies CASSTSWEDRGNTEAFF. Supplemented by reference TRBV28 and TRBJ1-1, the full variable domain reads DVKVTQSSRYLVKRTGEKVFLECVQDMDHENMFWYRQDPGLGLRLIYFSYDVKMKEKGDIPEGYSVSREKKERFSLILESASTNQTSMYLCASSTSWEDRGNTEAFFGQGTRLTVV.

This clonotype came up many times. The chain couples TRBV25-1 to TRBJ2-7, with D perhaps matching TRBD2 (5 bases). This CDR3 has 13 residues. The V and J ends lost 5 bases and 3 bases respectively, with 11 bases between them. Germline V gene lookup returns CDR1 MGHDK and CDR2 SYGVNS. CDR3 amino acids: CASSKGEIYEQYF. For the CDR3, the DNA is TGTGCCAGCAGTAAGGGAGAGATCTACGAGCAGTACTTC.

Only one count was recorded for this clonotype. The chain joins TRBV11-2 to TRBJ2-7, with TRBD2 matching over 8 bases. There are 16 residues in the CDR3. With V trimmed by 5 bases and J by 7 bases, 16 bases remained unmatched. In germline, CDR1 is SGHAT, CDR2 FQNNGV. The CDR3 nucleotides are TGTGCCAGCAGCCGAGGGGGAGCGGGAGTATCGAGGGAGCAGTACTTC. Translation gives CASSRGGAGVSREQYF.

In this sample, this clonotype turned up a few times. This sequence joins TRBV5-1 and TRBJ2-7; D gene uncertain. The CDR3 has 13 residues. The V gene lost 2 bases and the J gene lost 1 base, with 7 bases spanning the gap. Per the germline V gene, CDR1 is SGHRS and CDR2 is YFSETQ. In DNA, the CDR3 is TGCGCCAGCAGCTTCGTTGGGTCCTACGAGCAGTACTTC. It specifies CASSFVGSYEQYF. The variable domain in full, with the rest retrieved from reference TRBV5-1 and TRBJ2-7, is KAGVTQTPRYLIKTRGQQVTLSCSPISGHRSVSWYQQTPGQGLQFLFEYFSETQRNKGNFPGRFSGRQFSNSRSEMNVSTLELGDSALYLCASSFVGSYEQYFGPGTRLTVT.

This clonotype was observed many times. The V gene is TRBV25-1, the J gene TRBJ2-5; D remains ambiguous. Between the trimmed V and J ends, which lost 6 bases and 1 base, there was a span of 6 bases. This CDR3 has 12 amino acids. The germline CDR1 and CDR2 sequences are MGHDK and SYGVNS. For the CDR3, the DNA is TGTGCCAGCAGGAAGGTCCAAGAGACCCAGTACTTC. Encoded protein: CASRKVQETQYF.

This clonotype was observed many times. The chain couples TRBV5-1 to TRBJ1-3, with D possibly TRBD1 on 6 matching bases. This CDR3 region has 16 residues. CDR1 SGHRS and CDR2 YFSETQ come from the germline V gene. V was clipped by 4 bases and J by 0 bases, with 14 bases between them. CDR3 sequence (DNA): TGCGCCAGCAGCCCCCGGGGGGGCTTCTCTGGAAACACCATATATTTT. Protein: CASSPRGGFSGNTIYF.

This clonotype was detected many times. The chain joins TRBV28 to TRBJ1-1, with D unclear. V lost 2 bases and J lost 3, with 7 bases in between. CDR1 is MDHEN, CDR2 SYDVKM, per germline. The CDR3 spans 13 residues. The CDR3 DNA reads TGTGCCAGCAGTTTAGGCGAGCACACTGAAGCTTTCTTT. It is translated as CASSLGEHTEAFF.

This clonotype was counted ten times or more. The rearrangement uses TRBV7-8 and TRBJ2-5, with D tentatively TRBD1 (6 bases). The CDR3 runs 15 residues. V dropped 1 base and J dropped 7 bases, with 16 bases sitting between them. Per germline, CDR1 SGHVS and CDR2 FQNEAQ. The DNA of the CDR3 is TGTGCCAGCAGCTTAGTACAGGGCACCCGAGGGACCCAGTACTTC. It is translated as CASSLVQGTRGTQYF.

The sample holds many counts of this clonotype. The rearrangement joins TRBV2 to TRBJ1-3, with D possibly matching TRBD1 (5 bases). The CDR3 runs 13 residues. In germline, CDR1 is SNHLY, CDR2 FYNNEI. The V and J ends lost 10 bases and 4 bases respectively, with 14 bases between them. The CDR3 reads CATRPGSGNTIYF. The CDR3, as DNA: TGTGCCACAAGACCAGGGTCCGGAAACACCATATATTTT.

Ten or more counts support this clonotype. Given a much more abundant clone one base away, this may be a read error. The chain has TRBV6-1 and TRBJ2-5; 12 bases align to TRBD2. This CDR3 has 17 residues. CDR1 MNHNS and CDR2 SASEGT come from the germline V gene. Here the CDR3 DNA reads TGTGCCAGCAGTGACCCAACTAGCGGGGGGCTGGAAGAGACCAAGTACTTC. Protein product: CASSDPTSGGLEETKYF.

This clonotype was observed at least ten times. The gene calls are TRBV11-2 and TRBJ1-6; no clear D. CDR3 size: 14 residues. Trimming cost V 3 bases and J 7 bases, with 10 bases left between them. Germline loops: CDR1 SGHAT, CDR2 FQNNGV. Here the CDR3 reads CASSFLSLNSPLHF. Here the CDR3 DNA reads TGTGCCAGCAGCTTCCTCAGCTTGAATTCACCCCTCCACTTT.

The chain uses TRBV3-1 and TRBJ1-2; D not certain. The CDR3 consists of 13 residues. V was clipped by 1 base and J by 8 bases, with 11 bases between them. CDR1 is LGHDT, CDR2 YNNKEL, per germline (reference sequence). CDR3 protein: CASSQGIGNGYTF. In nucleotides, the CDR3 is TGTGCCAGCAGCCAAGGAATAGGGAACGGCTACACCTTC. Based on the CDR3 plus reference TRBV3-1 and TRBJ1-2, the full variable domain is DTAVSQTPKYLVTQMGNDKSIKCEQNLGHDTMYWYKQDSKKFLKIMFSYNNKELIINETVPNRFSPKSPDKAHLNLHINSLELGDSAVYFCASSQGIGNGYTFGSGTRLTVV.

This clonotype was seen many times. This chain connects TRBV20-1 to TRBJ1-1; no clear D gene. This CDR3 is 13 amino acids long. The germline V gene has CDR1 DFQATT and CDR2 SNEGSKA (reference sequence). With 1 base removed from V and 6 bases from J, the gap between germline ends came to 12 bases. The CDR3 loop is CSARVAGAPEAFF. Here the CDR3 DNA reads TGCAGTGCTAGAGTAGCCGGAGCCCCTGAAGCTTTCTTT.

This clonotype was seen at least ten times. The chain recombines TRBV7-2 with TRBJ2-5; D gene unclear. The CDR3 is made up of 14 amino acids. V was pared by 1 base and J by 2 bases, with 8 bases between. CDR1 and CDR2 from the germline V gene are SGHTA and FQGNSA. DNA of the CDR3: TGTGCCAGCAGCTTAGGGTCATTGCAAGAGACCCAGTACTTC. Its protein is CASSLGSLQETQYF.

There are many counts of this clonotype. The chain employs TRBV11-2 and TRBJ2-2; the match to TRBD2 covers 10 bases. The CDR3 length is 17 residues. Germline CDR1 SGHAT, CDR2 FQNNGV. V trimming: 4 bases; J trimming: 5 bases; junction bases outside the gene matches: 10. This CDR3 reads CASSSNPGLALTGELFF. CDR3 bases: TGTGCCAGCAGCTCAAACCCGGGACTAGCGTTAACCGGGGAGCTGTTTTTT.

The chain uses TRBV6-2 or TRBV6-3 and TRBJ2-7; tentative D call: TRBD1 (6 bases). Trimming pared 6 bases from V and 2 bases from J, leaving 20 bases between. The germline V gene encodes CDR1 MNHEY and CDR2 SVGEGT. The CDR3 is 16 residues long. DNA for the CDR3: TGTGCCAGCAGGAAGAACTACAGGGAAAGAACCTACGAGCAGTACTTC. Residues: CASRKNYRERTYEQYF.

This clonotype was observed at least ten times. The chain joins TRBV13 to TRBJ2-7; D is uncertain. The CDR3 is made up of 14 amino acids. The ends were cut back, 1 base at V and 4 bases at J, with 11 bases in the middle. Germline CDR1 is PRHDT and CDR2 is FYEKMQ (reference sequence). CDR3 nucleotides: TGTGCCAGCAGCTTAGCACGTGGCGGTTACGAGCAGTACTTC. Amino acid sequence: CASSLARGGYEQYF.

The chain's CDR3 is CASTPLNYGYTF. CDR3 DNA sequence: TGTGCCAGCACTCCGCTTAACTATGGCTACACCTTC. V usage is TRBV6-1 and J usage is TRBJ1-2; D remains unclear. This CDR3 spans 12 amino acids. The germline gives CDR1 MNHNS, CDR2 SASEGT. The V and J ends lost 7 bases and 1 base respectively, with 7 bases between them.

This clonotype came up many times. The chain carries TRBV28 and TRBJ2-6, with 7 nucleotides matching TRBD1. Germline-derived CDR1 and CDR2 are MDHEN and SYDVKM. After removal of 5 bases from V and 0 bases from J, the junction contained 1 base not matched to a gene. The CDR3 has 15 residues. This CDR3 reads CASSTGASGANVLTF. As DNA, the CDR3 is TGTGCCAGCAGTACAGGGGCCTCTGGGGCCAACGTCCTGACTTTC.

This clonotype was seen repeatedly, ten times or more. For the CDR3, the DNA is TGCAGTGCTAGGTCAGCCTACGAGCAGTACTTC. It specifies CSARSAYEQYF. The chain joins TRBV20-1 to TRBJ2-7, with unresolved D. The germline V and J ends were trimmed by 3 bases and 2 bases, with 5 bases remaining between them. This CDR3 spans 11 amino acids. The germline V gene has CDR1 DFQATT and CDR2 SNEGSKA (reference sequence).